One sample yielded the 29 T cell receptor beta chains listed below, sequenced in a study of blood T cell repertoires in COVID-19. Assay: immunoSEQ multiplex PCR; the TCRdb copy retains only in-frame clones and omits some. Found here are tens of thousands of clones, 55% to 70% of them singletons; the top ten hold roughly 10%. Sequencing was performed on peripheral blood. These receptors came from an older woman with acute or convalescent COVID-19.

This clone was observed a handful of times. V gene TRBV13 combines with J gene TRBJ2-4, with 13 bases matching TRBD2. CDR1 is PRHDT, CDR2 FYEKMQ, per germline (reference sequence). V was pared by 5 bases and J by 1 base, with 8 bases of the junction left unmatched. This CDR3 comprises 18 residues. The CDR3 loop reads CASSDKGLAGPAKNIQYF. The CDR3 DNA is TGTGCCAGCAGCGACAAGGGACTAGCGGGACCCGCCAAAAACATTCAGTACTTC.

This clone was picked up one time. The chain carries TRBV5-1 and TRBJ2-1; no definite D call. Per the germline V gene, CDR1 is SGHRS and CDR2 is YFSETQ. This CDR3 is built from 14 residues. V was cut by 0 bases and J by 5 bases, with 9 bases left in between. The CDR3 DNA follows: TGCGCCAGCAGCTTGGAAGTGGCGGACAATGAGCAGTTCTTC. This gives the protein CASSLEVADNEQFF.

The chain combines TRBV7-9 with TRBJ2-1, with unresolved D. Deletions cut 5 bases from V and 6 bases from J, with 17 bases between. Germline V gene data show CDR1 as SEHNR and CDR2 as FQNEAQ (reference sequence). The CDR3 has 15 amino acids. CDR3 sequence: CASSPSRSRSNEQFF. The CDR3 DNA is TGTGCCAGCAGCCCATCCCGGTCGAGGAGCAATGAGCAGTTCTTC.

CDR3 sequence (DNA): TGTGCCAGCAGCTTAATTAAGGTAGCGGGGCCCCAAGAGACCCAGTACTTC. This sequence encodes CASSLIKVAGPQETQYF. V is TRBV7-9 and J is TRBJ2-5, with 8 positions matching TRBD2. Germline values: CDR1 SEHNR, CDR2 FQNEAQ (reference sequence). The CDR3 is 17 residues long. J lost 1 base, V lost 2 bases, and 9 bases had no gene match.

The rearrangement uses TRBV10-1 and TRBJ2-7; 9 nucleotides match TRBD2. This CDR3 contains 17 residues. Germline V lookup: CDR1 WNHNN, CDR2 SYGVQD (reference sequence). V shed 2 bases and J 5 bases; nucleotides not matched to a gene: 13. CDR3 region: CASSENLVAGGLNEQYF. The CDR3 bases are TGCGCCAGCAGTGAGAATTTGGTCGCGGGGGGGCTAAACGAGCAGTACTTC.

V and J are TRBV4-1 and TRBJ2-1; D perhaps matches TRBD2 (5 bases). The CDR3 is 15 amino acids. Trimming removed 2 bases at V and 7 bases at J, with 15 bases between. Germline lookup yields CDR1 MGHRA and CDR2 YSYEKL. The DNA of the CDR3 is TGCGCCAGCAGCCAAACTCCTTGGGGAGAGAATGAGCAGTTCTTC. As protein: CASSQTPWGENEQFF.

The CDR3 protein is CASSEEATGGGEQYF. In DNA, the CDR3 is TGTGCCAGCAGTGAAGAGGCGACAGGGGGGGGCGAGCAGTACTTC. This sequence joins TRBV6-1 and TRBJ2-7; 9 nucleotides line up with TRBD1. V dropped 1 base and J dropped 6; count of bases not matched to a gene: 7. The CDR3 is 15 residues long. CDR1 MNHNS and CDR2 SASEGT come from the germline V gene.

The chain links TRBV6-6 to TRBJ1-5, with D possibly TRBD1 on 6 matching bases. This CDR3 contains 14 residues. Germline V lookup: CDR1 MNHNY, CDR2 SVGAGI (reference sequence). Trimming cost V 6 bases and J 3 bases, with 12 bases left between them. The CDR3 loop is CASRTGQYNQPQHF. DNA for the CDR3: TGTGCCAGCAGGACCGGACAGTACAATCAGCCCCAGCATTTT.

The chain couples TRBV7-2 to TRBJ2-3; the match to TRBD1 covers 7 bases. CDR3 length: 16 residues. Looked up from germline, CDR1 is SGHTA and CDR2 is FQGNSA. V was pared by 4 bases and J by 3 bases, with 10 bases of the junction left unmatched. CDR3 sequence reads: CASSSTTGVGTDTQYF. The CDR3 DNA reads as TGTGCCAGCAGCTCAACTACAGGGGTGGGAACAGATACGCAGTATTTT.

V is TRBV7-9 and J is TRBJ1-2, with D tentatively TRBD1 (6 bases). The CDR3 sequence is 17 residues long. The V end was cut by 2 bases, the J end by 0 bases, with 16 bases between. The germline V gene has CDR1 SEHNR and CDR2 FQNEAQ (reference sequence). The CDR3: CASSLRSRGRANYGYTF. The DNA for the CDR3 is TGTGCCAGCAGCTTACGGAGCAGGGGCCGAGCTAACTATGGCTACACCTTC.

This chain connects TRBV11-2 to TRBJ2-7; TRBD1 matches at 7 bases. There are 14 residues in the CDR3. V trimming: 0 bases; J trimming: 12 bases; junction bases outside the gene matches: 11. Germline loops: CDR1 SGHAT, CDR2 FQNNGV. Here the CDR3 reads CASSLDGSRQGRYF. CDR3 in DNA: TGTGCCAGCAGCTTAGATGGGTCAAGACAGGGAAGGTACTTC.

V and J are TRBV10-1 and TRBJ2-3; TRBD2 aligns across 11 bases. V dropped 2 bases and J dropped 6; count of bases not matched to a gene: 4. The CDR3 length is 15 residues. Germline V gene lookup returns CDR1 WNHNN and CDR2 SYGVQD (reference sequence). CDR3 coding DNA: TGCGCCAGCAGTGAGACTAGCGGGGGTCCCGATACGCAGTATTTT. It encodes CASSETSGGPDTQYF.

This chain joins TRBV20-1 and TRBJ2-7; TRBD1 might be the D (5 bases). This CDR3 region has 14 residues. CDR1 DFQATT and CDR2 SNEGSKA come from the germline V gene (reference sequence). The ends were cut back, 3 bases at V and 8 bases at J, with 20 bases in the middle. DNA of the CDR3: TGCAGTGCTAGTGATCTGACAGATACTACGAAGCAGTACTTC. Encoded protein: CSASDLTDTTKQYF.

The J gene is TRBJ2-3, the V gene TRBV10-3, with D perhaps matching TRBD2 (5 bases). The CDR3 spans 12 residues. Germline V CDR1 and CDR2: ENHRY, SYGVKD. Trimming left V 2 bases short and J 6 bases short, with 6 bases between. The CDR3 region is CAISEGGDTQYF. The DNA for the CDR3 is TGTGCCATCAGTGAGGGCGGGGATACGCAGTATTTT.

This clone was detected a few times. The chain combines TRBV5-6 with TRBJ2-3; TRBD2 matches 8 bases. Germline assignment: CDR1 SGHDT and CDR2 YYEEEE. The CDR3 is 15 amino acids. CDR3 protein: CASSGGGGTTDTQYF. The CDR3 DNA is TGTGCATCATCCGGGGGCGGGGGGACCACAGATACGCAGTATTTT.

This chain connects TRBV10-2 to TRBJ1-4; possibly TRBD1 for D (6 bases). The CDR3 runs 17 residues. Trimming shortened V by 2 bases and J by 6 bases, and 19 bases separated the two germline ends. The germline V gene has CDR1 WSHSY and CDR2 SAAADI. The CDR3 here is CASSEPPSHGGHEKLFF. The DNA of the CDR3 is TGCGCCAGCAGTGAGCCTCCGTCCCACGGGGGGCATGAAAAACTGTTTTTT.

This chain uses TRBV28 with TRBJ2-7; possible D gene TRBD2, 6 bases. Germline V gene lookup returns CDR1 MDHEN and CDR2 SYDVKM. The V end was cut by 6 bases, the J end by 3 bases, with 15 bases between. The CDR3 extends over 14 amino acids. CDR3 nucleotide sequence: TGTGCCAGCAGGGACGGGGCGGGACGCTACGAGCAGTACTTC. Its translation: CASRDGAGRYEQYF.

CDR3 sequence reads: CASSFGGTDTDTQYF. The DNA for the CDR3 is TGTGCCAGCAGCTTTGGAGGGACAGACACAGATACGCAGTATTTT. The chain combines TRBV5-4 with TRBJ2-3; D may be TRBD1 (7 bases). Germline assignment: CDR1 SGHNT and CDR2 YYREEE (reference sequence). Trimming left V 2 bases short and J 2 bases short, with 12 bases between. This CDR3 spans 15 amino acids.

In its sample, this clone was seen a few times. The rearrangement uses TRBV11-1 and TRBJ1-1; 8 positions match TRBD1. V gave up 5 bases and J gave up 5 bases; unmatched junction bases: 4. Germline V gene sequence: CDR1 SGHAT, CDR2 FQDESV (reference sequence). This CDR3 contains 13 residues. The chain's CDR3 is CASSVQGDTEAFF. As DNA, the CDR3 is TGTGCCAGCAGCGTACAGGGGGATACTGAAGCTTTCTTT.

The chain employs TRBV14 and TRBJ1-1; D gene uncertain. The germline V gene encodes CDR1 SGHDN and CDR2 FVKESK. CDR3 length: 11 amino acids. V lost 1 base, J lost 8 bases, and 5 bases lay in between. Here the CDR3 reads CASSQGGEAFF. In DNA form, the CDR3 reads TGTGCCAGCAGCCAAGGCGGGGAAGCTTTCTTT. Full variable domain (missing parts from reference TRBV14 and TRBJ1-1): EAGVTQFPSHSVIEKGQTVTLRCDPISGHDNLYWYRRVMGKEIKFLLHFVKESKQDESGMPNNRFLAERTGGTYSTLKVQPAELEDSGVYFCASSQGGEAFFGQGTRLTVV.

The rearrangement uses TRBV18 and TRBJ2-1; D possibly corresponds to TRBD2 (6 bases). Germline lookup yields CDR1 KGHSH and CDR2 LQKENI. The CDR3 covers 15 residues. The germline V and J ends were trimmed by 0 bases and 4 bases, with 10 bases remaining between them. This chain's CDR3 is CASSPPRDGYNEQFF. The CDR3 nucleotides are TGTGCCAGCTCACCACCGCGGGACGGATACAATGAGCAGTTCTTC. The full variable domain, with the rest looked up from reference TRBV18 and TRBJ2-1, is NAGVMQNPRHLVRRRGQEARLRCSPMKGHSHVYWYRQLPEEGLKFMVYLQKENIIDESGMPKERFSAEFPKEGPSILRIQQVVRGDSAAYFCASSPPRDGYNEQFFGPGTRLTVL.

This chain uses TRBV10-3 with TRBJ2-3; D gene unclear. The CDR3 runs 13 residues. Germline V lookup: CDR1 ENHRY, CDR2 SYGVKD. V was shortened by 6 bases and J by 4 bases, with 11 bases between the two germline ends. The CDR3 protein is CAISSDFPDTQYF. CDR3 nucleotide sequence: TGTGCCATCAGCTCCGACTTCCCAGATACGCAGTATTTT.

The genes are TRBV6-1 and TRBJ1-3; possibly TRBD1 for D (6 bases). There are 16 residues in the CDR3. V shed 2 bases and J shed 0 bases, with 11 bases lying between them. From germline, CDR1 is MNHNS and CDR2 SASEGT. CDR3 in amino acids: CASSEWGPHSGNTIYF. The CDR3 coding sequence is TGTGCCAGCAGTGAATGGGGGCCTCACTCTGGAAACACCATATATTTT.

V and J are TRBV7-9 and TRBJ2-1; 12 nucleotides agree with TRBD2. V lost 2 bases to trimming and J lost 6 bases; unmatched junction nucleotides: 8. Germline CDR1 reads SEHNR; CDR2 reads FQNEAQ (reference sequence). CDR3 length equals 17 residues. This chain's CDR3 is CASSLRLAGGPGNEQFF. CDR3 bases: TGTGCCAGCAGCTTACGGCTAGCGGGGGGGCCAGGCAATGAGCAGTTCTTC.

As for this clone: Additional DNA sequences in this sample encode the identical CDR3. DNA of the CDR3: TGTGCCAGCAGCTTGGGAGGGGACACCTACGAGCAGTACTTC. The encoded protein is CASSLGGDTYEQYF. The J gene is TRBJ2-7, the V gene TRBV5-6, with a weak D call TRBD1 (6 bases). Trimming removed 0 bases from V and 2 bases from J, with 9 bases in between. The CDR3 contains 14 residues. Germline V gene lookup returns CDR1 SGHDT and CDR2 YYEEEE.

V gene TRBV5-1 combines with J gene TRBJ2-3; 10 bases align to TRBD1. The V gene end was trimmed by 0 bases and the J gene end by 6 bases; junction bases not matched to a gene: 7. Germline values: CDR1 SGHRS, CDR2 YFSETQ. The CDR3 length is 16 residues. The CDR3 sequence is CASSLADRGRGDTQYF. The CDR3 nucleotides are TGCGCCAGCAGCTTGGCCGACAGGGGGCGAGGGGATACGCAGTATTTT.

The rearrangement links TRBV12-3 or TRBV12-4 to TRBJ1-4; D is possibly TRBD1 (5 bases). The ends were cut back, 3 bases at V and 7 bases at J, with 9 bases in the middle. The CDR3 is 13 residues long. The CDR3 coding sequence is TGTGCCAGCAGTTTGGGGGGAGGTGAAAAACTGTTTTTT. Amino acids: CASSLGGGEKLFF.

J is TRBJ1-1 and V is TRBV6-5, with unresolved D. The V gene lost 0 bases and the J gene lost 7 bases, with 12 bases spanning the gap. The CDR3 loop spans 14 amino acids. Looked up from germline, CDR1 is MNHEY and CDR2 is SVGAGI. The CDR3 DNA sequence: TGTGCCAGCAGTTACTCCCGGGGTGACTTTGAAGCTTTCTTT. It is translated as CASSYSRGDFEAFF.

The chain links TRBV19 to TRBJ2-7, with 7 bases matching TRBD1. Germline CDR1 LNHDA, CDR2 SQIVND (reference sequence). The CDR3 is made up of 15 amino acids. Unmatched junction bases numbered 7, after V lost 5 bases and J lost 0 bases. As DNA, the CDR3 is TGTGCCAGTAGTTCCCGGGACAGCCTCTCCTACGAGCAGTACTTC. Translating it yields CASSSRDSLSYEQYF.